This TCR beta chain was identified during a study of response to subunit inactivated influenza vaccine. Study observations and caveats: Authors suggested each seasonal flu vaccination may recruit only limited numbers of new T cells.

This CDR3 contains 12 residues. V lost 4 bases and J 7 bases, leaving 10 bases between the germline ends. Germline V gives CDR1 SGHDN, CDR2 FVKESK. TCRdb independently ran MiXCR on the RT-PCR reads; one entry per CDR3 protein. The sample carries hundreds of thousands of distinct CDR3 sequences, 6.5% to 8% recorded once. In regard to this clonotype: The antigen remains undetermined.

V and J are TRBV14 and TRBJ1-1; D uncertain. The sequencing here drew on PBMCs from blood, taken less than 30 months after vaccination. This receptor was taken from a man in his fifties or sixties who received an inactivated influenza vaccine. The CDR3: CASSLFSGEAFF. CDR3 bases: TGTGCCAGCAGCCTCTTCTCCGGTGAAGCTTTCTTT.